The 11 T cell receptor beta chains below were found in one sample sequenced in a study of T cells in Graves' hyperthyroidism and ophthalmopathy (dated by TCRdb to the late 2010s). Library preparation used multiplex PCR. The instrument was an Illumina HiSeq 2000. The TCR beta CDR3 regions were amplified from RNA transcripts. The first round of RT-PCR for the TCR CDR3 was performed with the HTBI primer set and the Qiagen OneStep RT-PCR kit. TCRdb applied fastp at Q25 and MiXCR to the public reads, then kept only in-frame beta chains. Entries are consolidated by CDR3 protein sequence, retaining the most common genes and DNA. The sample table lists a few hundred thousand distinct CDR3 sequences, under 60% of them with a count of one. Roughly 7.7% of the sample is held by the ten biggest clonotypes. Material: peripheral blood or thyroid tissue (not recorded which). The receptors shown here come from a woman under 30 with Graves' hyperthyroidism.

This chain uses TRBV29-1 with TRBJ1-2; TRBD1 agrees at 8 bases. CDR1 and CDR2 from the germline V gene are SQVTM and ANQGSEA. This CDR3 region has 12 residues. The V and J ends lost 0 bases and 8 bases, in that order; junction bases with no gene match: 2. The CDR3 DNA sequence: TGCAGCGTTGAAGATGGACAGGGCGGCTACACCTTC. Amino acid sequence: CSVEDGQGGYTF.

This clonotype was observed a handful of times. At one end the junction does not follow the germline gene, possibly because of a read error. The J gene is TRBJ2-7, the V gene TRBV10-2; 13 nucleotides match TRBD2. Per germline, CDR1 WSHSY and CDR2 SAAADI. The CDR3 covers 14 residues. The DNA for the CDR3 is TGTGCCAGCAGTTACGGACTAGCGGGAGTCGAGCAGTACTTC. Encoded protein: CASSYGLAGVEQYF.

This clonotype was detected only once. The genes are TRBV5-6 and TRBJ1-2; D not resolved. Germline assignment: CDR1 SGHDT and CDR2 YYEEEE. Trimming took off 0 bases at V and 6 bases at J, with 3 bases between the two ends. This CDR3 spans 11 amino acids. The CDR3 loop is CASSLGHGYTF. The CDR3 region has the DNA TGTGCCAGCAGCTTGGGGCATGGCTACACCTTC.

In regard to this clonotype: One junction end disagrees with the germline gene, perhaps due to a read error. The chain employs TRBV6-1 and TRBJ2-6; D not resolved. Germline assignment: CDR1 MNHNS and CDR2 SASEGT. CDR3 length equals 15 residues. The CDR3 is CAISEATSGANVLTF. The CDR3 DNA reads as TGTGCCATCAGTGAAGCGACCTCTGGGGCCAACGTCCTGACTTTC.

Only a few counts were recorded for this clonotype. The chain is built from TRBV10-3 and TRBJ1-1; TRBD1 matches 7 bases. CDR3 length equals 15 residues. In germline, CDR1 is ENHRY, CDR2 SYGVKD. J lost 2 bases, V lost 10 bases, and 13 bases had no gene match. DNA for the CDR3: TGTGCCAGCAGCATCCTGGGACAGAGAAACACTGAAGCTTTCTTT. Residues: CASSILGQRNTEAFF.

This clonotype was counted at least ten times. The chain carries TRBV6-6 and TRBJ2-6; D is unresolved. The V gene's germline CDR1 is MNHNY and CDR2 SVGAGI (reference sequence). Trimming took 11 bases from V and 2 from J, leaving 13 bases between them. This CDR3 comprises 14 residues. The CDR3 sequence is CASRVVAGANVLTF. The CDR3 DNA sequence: TGTGCCTCTCGGGTAGTTGCTGGGGCCAACGTCCTGACTTTC.

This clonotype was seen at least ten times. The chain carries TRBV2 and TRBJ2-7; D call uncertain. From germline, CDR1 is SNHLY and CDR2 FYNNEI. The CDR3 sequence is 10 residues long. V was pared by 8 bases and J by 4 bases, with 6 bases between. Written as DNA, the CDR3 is TGTGCCAGCGTTGGGTACGAGCAGTACTTC. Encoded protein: CASVGYEQYF. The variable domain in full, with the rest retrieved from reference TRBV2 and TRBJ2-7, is EPEVTQTPSHQVTQMGQEVILRCVPISNHLYFYWYRQILGQKVEFLVSFYNNEISEKSEIFDDQFSVERPDGSNFTLKIRSTKLEDSAMYFCASVGYEQYFGPGTRLTVT.

CDR3 DNA: TGTGCCAGCAGCGTGGGACAGGCCGTCAACACTGAAGCTTTCTTT. Translation: CASSVGQAVNTEAFF. The chain links TRBV5-5 to TRBJ1-1; the match to TRBD1 covers 8 bases. Germline V gene sequence: CDR1 SGHKS, CDR2 YYEKEE (reference sequence). V lost 4 bases to trimming and J lost 2 bases; unmatched junction nucleotides: 7. CDR3 length equals 15 residues. Combining the CDR3 with reference TRBV5-5 and TRBJ1-1 gives the whole variable domain DAGVTQSPTHLIKTRGQQVTLRCSPISGHKSVSWYQQVLGQGPQFIFQYYEKEERGRGNFPDRFSARQFPNYSSELNVNALLLGDSALYLCASSVGQAVNTEAFFGQGTRLTVV.

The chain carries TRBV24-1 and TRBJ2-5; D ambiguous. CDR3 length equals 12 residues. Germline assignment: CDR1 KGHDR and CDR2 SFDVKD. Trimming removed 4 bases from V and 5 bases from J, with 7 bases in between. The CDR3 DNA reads TGTGCCACCAGTGACCCTGGGGAGACCCAGTACTTC. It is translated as CATSDPGETQYF.

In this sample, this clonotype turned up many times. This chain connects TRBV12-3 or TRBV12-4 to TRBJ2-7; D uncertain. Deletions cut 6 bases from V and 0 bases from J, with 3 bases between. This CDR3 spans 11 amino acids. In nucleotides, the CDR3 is TGTGCCAGCAGCTTCTCCTACGAGCAGTACTTC. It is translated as CASSFSYEQYF.

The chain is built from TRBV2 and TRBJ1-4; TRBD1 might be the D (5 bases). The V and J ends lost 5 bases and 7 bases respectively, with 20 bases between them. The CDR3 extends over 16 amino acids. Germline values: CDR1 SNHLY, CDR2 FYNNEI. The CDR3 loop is CASSPPGAGEGEKLFF. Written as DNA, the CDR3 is TGTGCCAGCAGTCCCCCTGGGGCGGGGGAGGGTGAAAAACTGTTTTTT.